Here is one T cell receptor (beta chain) with its context. Sequencing used immunoSEQ multiplex PCR; TCRdb keeps in-frame clones, though not all of them. The repertoire holds roughly 350,000 clones, with about 93% as singletons. The data are from a study of blood T cell repertoires in COVID-19. With V trimmed by 2 bases and J by 10 bases, 3 bases remained unmatched. The germline CDR1 and CDR2 sequences are SGHVS and FQNEAQ. The CDR3 has 14 residues. The V call is TRBV7-8, the J call TRBJ2-1; 12 bases fit TRBD2. The sample comprised peripheral blood. The TCR comes from a woman aged 18-29 years who had recovered from COVID-19. CDR3: CASSLLAGGREQFF. The CDR3 DNA sequence: TGTGCCAGCAGCTTACTAGCGGGAGGGAGAGAGCAGTTCTTC.